These 4 T cell receptor beta chains were all obtained from the same sample, sequenced in a study of shared clonotypes between healthy human individuals. The table came from immunoSEQ multiplex PCR; TCRdb's copy has only in-frame clones and leaves some out. The sample records approximately 1,500,000 clones, around 98% being singletons. The sequencing input was naive CD4+ T cells sorted from blood. Noted subset: CD45RA+ positively selected. The origin of the receptors is a man aged 25 to 45 in good health.

The chain carries TRBV7-2 and TRBJ1-2; no definite D call. The ends were cut back, 5 bases at V and 3 bases at J, with 16 bases in the middle. Germline CDR1 SGHTA, CDR2 FQGNSA. This CDR3 region has 15 residues. This chain's CDR3 is CASSRLVGNHYGYTF. The CDR3 bases are TGTGCCAGCAGCCGATTAGTAGGGAACCACTATGGCTACACCTTC. The full variable domain, completed using reference TRBV7-2 and TRBJ1-2, is GAGVSQSPSNKVTEKGKDVELRCDPISGHTALYWYRQSLGQGLEFLIYFQGNSAPDKSGLPSDRFSAERTGGSVSTLTIQRTQQEDSAVYLCASSRLVGNHYGYTFGSGTRLTVV.

The chain links TRBV28 to TRBJ2-3; no firm D call. Deletions cut 9 bases from V and 6 bases from J, with 28 bases between. The CDR3 totals 17 residues. Germline V gives CDR1 MDHEN, CDR2 SYDVKM. Here the CDR3 DNA reads TGTGCCAGTCTCGCGACCCCTCCTGCCGAGTACTCTGATACGCAGTATTTT. It translates to CASLATPPAEYSDTQYF.

The V and J genes are TRBV14 and TRBJ2-3; D might be TRBD2 (5 bases). CDR3 length: 14 residues. Trimming took 4 bases from V and 8 from J, leaving 16 bases between them. Germline assignment: CDR1 SGHDN and CDR2 FVKESK. The CDR3 protein is CASSLASSYRTQYF. The CDR3 DNA reads TGTGCCAGCAGCCTGGCTAGCTCCTATCGTACGCAGTATTTT.

V is TRBV11-2 and J is TRBJ2-1; D is unresolved. Germline CDR1 SGHAT, CDR2 FQNNGV. The CDR3 is made up of 16 amino acids. The V end lost 5 bases, the J end lost 2 bases, and 16 bases lay between the germline ends. CDR3 in DNA: TGTGCCAGCAGCCCGATGTCCGGGCCCCCCTACAATGAGCAGTTCTTC. As protein: CASSPMSGPPYNEQFF.